This T cell receptor (beta chain) was observed in a study of blood T cell repertoires in COVID-19. Study background: The analysed material was cDNA or gDNA that came from T cells, B-cell-depleted T cells, or PBMCs.

V shed 5 bases and J 3 bases; nucleotides not matched to a gene: 4. Germline V gene data show CDR1 as SSHAT and CDR2 as FNYEAQ (reference sequence). The length of the CDR3 is 16 residues. The protocol was immunoSEQ multiplex PCR, while the TCRdb copy is restricted to in-frame clones and leaves out a portion. The data contain about 87,000 clones, roughly 84% of them singletons. This TCR was recovered from a woman older than 75 with COVID-19, enrolled during active disease. The chain carries TRBV7-7 and TRBJ2-3, with TRBD2 identical over 14 bases. Sequencing used peripheral blood. The CDR3 loop is CASSIGTSGSTDTQYF. Here the CDR3 DNA reads TGTGCCAGCAGCATCGGGACTAGCGGGAGTACAGATACGCAGTATTTT.